This entry describes one TCR beta chain. The entry originates in a study of CD8 T cells in Susac syndrome. Study as a whole: When their blood was taken, the Susac syndrome patients had either not yet had any therapy, were taking corticosteroids, or were taking intravenous immunoglobulin alone.

The length of the CDR3 is 13 residues. CDR1 is GTSNPN, CDR2 SVGIG, per germline (reference sequence). V shed 0 bases and J shed 5 bases, with 10 bases lying between them. Sequencing of TCR beta, carried out with a high-throughput approach, was applied to CD8+ and CD4+ T cells from the blood. cDNA came from roughly 0.47 to 1 ug RNA primed by random hexamers. One entry per CDR3 protein, called by TCRdb with MiXCR from the immunoSEQ multiplex PCR reads. Of approximately 180,000 distinct CDR3 sequences in the sample, 85% to 95% were seen once. The receptor comes from a human donor with Susac syndrome. Sequencing was performed on CD4+ T cells from PBMCs. The chain employs TRBV30 and TRBJ1-2; D possibly corresponds to TRBD1 (5 bases). CDR3 DNA: TGTGCCTGGAGTGTGAGTCAGGGTTATGGCTACACCTTC. Its protein is CAWSVSQGYGYTF.